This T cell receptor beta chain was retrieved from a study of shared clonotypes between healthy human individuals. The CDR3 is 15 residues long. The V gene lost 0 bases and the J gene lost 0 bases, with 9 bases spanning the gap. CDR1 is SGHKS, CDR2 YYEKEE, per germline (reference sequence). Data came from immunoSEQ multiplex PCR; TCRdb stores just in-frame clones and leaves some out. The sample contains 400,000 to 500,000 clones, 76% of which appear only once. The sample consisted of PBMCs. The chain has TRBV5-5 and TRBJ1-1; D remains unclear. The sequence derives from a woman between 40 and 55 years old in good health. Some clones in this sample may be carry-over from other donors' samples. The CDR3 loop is CASSLEGDLNTEAFF. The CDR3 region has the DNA TGTGCCAGCAGCTTGGAGGGAGACCTGAACACTGAAGCTTTCTTT.